The 8 T cell receptor beta chains in this list originate from one sample, sequenced in a study of control samples from healthy donors and cancer patients (dated by TCRdb to the early 2020s). Library generation was performed with the immunoSEQ multiplex PCR assay. TCRdb took over this immuneACCESS table, retaining in-frame rearrangements with V and J assigned. Such tables are incomplete; in checked studies, under half of the missing clones stem from an unresolved V gene, and the remainder is unexplained. The sample data list 130,000 to 150,000 clones, and 75% to 95% of these were observed just once. The ten largest account for 3% to 3.5% of the sample. Sequencing was performed on blood. The receptors come from a man aged 30 to 39 in good health.

This chain joins TRBV28 and TRBJ2-7; a weak D match, TRBD1 (5 bases). Trimming removed 7 bases from V and 0 bases from J, with 10 bases in between. The CDR3 is 13 residues long. CDR1 MDHEN and CDR2 SYDVKM come from the germline V gene. The CDR3: CASTPQDSYEQYF. The CDR3, as DNA: TGTGCCAGCACCCCACAGGACTCCTACGAGCAGTACTTC.

The chain is built from TRBV5-6 and TRBJ1-2; 8 bases line up with TRBD1. V lost 7 bases to trimming and J lost 2 bases; unmatched junction nucleotides: 4. Germline V gene lookup returns CDR1 SGHDT and CDR2 YYEEEE. The CDR3 runs to 13 residues. CDR3 loop: CASSDRANYGYTF. In DNA, the CDR3 is TGTGCCAGCTCGGACAGGGCAAACTATGGCTACACCTTC.

The chain employs TRBV10-3 and TRBJ1-2; unclear D gene. Deletions cut 4 bases from V and 0 bases from J, with 15 bases between. CDR1 is ENHRY, CDR2 SYGVKD, per germline. The CDR3 runs 16 residues. The CDR3 sequence: CAISGGAKISNYGYTF. DNA of the CDR3: TGTGCCATCAGTGGGGGTGCTAAAATTTCTAACTATGGCTACACCTTC.

The rearrangement joins TRBV5-1 to TRBJ2-7; tentatively, D is TRBD1 or TRBD2 (5 bases each). The CDR3 runs 14 residues. From germline, CDR1 is SGHRS and CDR2 YFSETQ. V lost 3 bases and J lost 5, with 15 bases in between. CDR3 DNA: TGCGCCAGCAGCTCCGGGACGGCGGTCAACGAGCAGTACTTC. It specifies CASSSGTAVNEQYF.

This clone showed up just a few times. The chain carries TRBV11-2 and TRBJ2-7; no firm D call. Germline V CDR1 and CDR2: SGHAT, FQNNGV. Trimming removed 0 bases at V and 2 bases at J, with 2 bases between. The CDR3 is 12 amino acids. CDR3 in DNA: TGTGCCAGCAGCTTAGATCCCTACGAGCAGTACTTC. Protein product: CASSLDPYEQYF.

This chain joins TRBV10-2 and TRBJ1-5, with TRBD1 identical over 8 bases. CDR3 length: 18 residues. Trimming removed 1 base from V and 3 bases from J; junction bases left unmatched: 11. Germline V CDR1 and CDR2: WSHSY, SAAADI. The CDR3 reads CASSEWTGSSATNQPQHF. CDR3 coding DNA: TGCGCCAGCAGTGAGTGGACAGGGAGTTCGGCTACCAATCAGCCCCAGCATTTT.

J is TRBJ2-1 and V is TRBV6-2 or TRBV6-3, with a possible D match to TRBD1 (5 bases). Germline V gene lookup returns CDR1 MNHEY and CDR2 SVGEGT. The CDR3 extends over 13 amino acids. Trimming removed 5 bases from V and 4 bases from J, with 9 bases in between. The CDR3 nucleotides read TGTGCCAGCAGTACAGACAGATACAATGAGCAGTTCTTC. Its protein product is CASSTDRYNEQFF.

The rearrangement uses TRBV7-9 and TRBJ1-3; tentative D call: TRBD1 (6 bases). CDR3 length: 15 amino acids. With 6 bases removed from V and 3 bases from J, the gap between germline ends came to 15 bases. Germline assignment: CDR1 SEHNR and CDR2 FQNEAQ (reference sequence). The CDR3 DNA reads as TGTGCCAGCAGTATTGACAGGTTGAGTGGAAACACCATATATTTT. Translation gives CASSIDRLSGNTIYF.